This TCR beta chain was captured in a study of cytomegalovirus exposure and HLA in healthy donors. The PCR employed 60 Vbeta primers together with 13 Jbeta primers. The repertoire was sequenced with immunoSEQ multiplex PCR; TCRdb's copy has only in-frame clones and lacks some. Of about 210,000 clones in the sample, roughly 87% were seen once. In this sample, this clone turned up a few times. There are 15 residues in the CDR3. CDR1 MNHEY and CDR2 SVGAGI come from the germline V gene. The V end lost 2 bases, the J end lost 0 bases, and 8 bases lay between the germline ends. V is TRBV6-5 and J is TRBJ1-3; the D is unclear. The specimen was PBMCs. The receptor comes from a boy aged 2-15 years in good health and CMV-seronegative. CDR3 DNA: TGTGCCAGCAGTTACGCAGGCCGCTCTGGAAACACCATATATTTT. Its protein is CASSYAGRSGNTIYF.